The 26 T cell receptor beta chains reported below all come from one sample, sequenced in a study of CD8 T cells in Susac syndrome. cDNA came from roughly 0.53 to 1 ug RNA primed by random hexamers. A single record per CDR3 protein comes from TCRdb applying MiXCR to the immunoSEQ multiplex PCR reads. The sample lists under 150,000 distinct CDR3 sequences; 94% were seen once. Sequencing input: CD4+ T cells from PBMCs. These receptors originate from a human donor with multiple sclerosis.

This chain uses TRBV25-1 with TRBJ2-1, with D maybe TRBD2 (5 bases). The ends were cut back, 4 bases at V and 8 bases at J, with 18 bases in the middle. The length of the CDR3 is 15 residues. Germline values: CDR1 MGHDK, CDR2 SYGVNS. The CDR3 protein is CASSVGGPLGDEQFF. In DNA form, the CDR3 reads TGTGCCAGCAGTGTTGGAGGACCCCTGGGCGATGAGCAGTTCTTC.

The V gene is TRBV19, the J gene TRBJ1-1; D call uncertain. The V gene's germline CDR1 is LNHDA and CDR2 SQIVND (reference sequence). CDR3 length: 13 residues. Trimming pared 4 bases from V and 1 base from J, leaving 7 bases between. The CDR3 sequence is CASSRNQNTEAFF. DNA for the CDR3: TGTGCCAGTAGTAGAAACCAGAACACTGAAGCTTTCTTT. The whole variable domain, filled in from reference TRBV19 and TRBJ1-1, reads DGGITQSPKYLFRKEGQNVTLSCEQNLNHDAMYWYRQDPGQGLRLIYYSQIVNDFQKGDIAEGYSVSREKKESFPLTVTSAQKNPTAFYLCASSRNQNTEAFFGQGTRLTVV.

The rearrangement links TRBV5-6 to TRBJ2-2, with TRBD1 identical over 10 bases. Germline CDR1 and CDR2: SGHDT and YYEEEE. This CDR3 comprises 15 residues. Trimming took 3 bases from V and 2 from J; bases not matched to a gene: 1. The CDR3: CASSWDRGNTGELFF. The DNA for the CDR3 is TGTGCCAGCAGCTGGGACAGGGGAAACACCGGGGAGCTGTTTTTT. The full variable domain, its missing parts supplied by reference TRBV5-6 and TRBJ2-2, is DAGVTQSPTHLIKTRGQQVTLRCSPKSGHDTVSWYQQALGQGPQFIFQYYEEEERQRGNFPDRFSGHQFPNYSSELNVNALLLGDSALYLCASSWDRGNTGELFFGEGSRLTVL.

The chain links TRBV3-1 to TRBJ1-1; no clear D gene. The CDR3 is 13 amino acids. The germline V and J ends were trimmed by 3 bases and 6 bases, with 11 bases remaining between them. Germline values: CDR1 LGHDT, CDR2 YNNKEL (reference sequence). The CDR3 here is CASSQGNGAEAFF. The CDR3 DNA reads TGTGCCAGCAGCCAGGGCAATGGAGCTGAAGCTTTCTTT.

CDR3 DNA sequence: TGTGCCAGCAGGACTCGGACGGACGCCGGAAACACCATATATTTT. Its translation: CASRTRTDAGNTIYF. This chain links TRBV6-2 or TRBV6-3 with TRBJ1-3, with no clear D. Germline lookup yields CDR1 MNHEY and CDR2 SVGEGT. The CDR3 is 15 residues long. The V and J ends lost 6 bases and 4 bases respectively, with 16 bases between them.

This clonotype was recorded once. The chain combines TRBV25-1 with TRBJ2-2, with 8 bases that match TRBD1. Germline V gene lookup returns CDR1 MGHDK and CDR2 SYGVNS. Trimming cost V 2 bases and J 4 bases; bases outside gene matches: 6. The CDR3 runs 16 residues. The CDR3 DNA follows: TGTGCCAGCAGTGAAAGGCAGGGGGCGAGCACCGGGGAGCTGTTTTTT. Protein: CASSERQGASTGELFF.

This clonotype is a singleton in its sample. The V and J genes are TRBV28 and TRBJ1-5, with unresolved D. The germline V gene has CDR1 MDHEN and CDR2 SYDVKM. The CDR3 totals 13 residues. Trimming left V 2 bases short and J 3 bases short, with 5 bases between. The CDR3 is CASSLGDNQPQHF. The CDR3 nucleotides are TGTGCCAGCAGTTTAGGGGACAATCAGCCCCAGCATTTT. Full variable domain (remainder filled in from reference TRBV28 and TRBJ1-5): DVKVTQSSRYLVKRTGEKVFLECVQDMDHENMFWYRQDPGLGLRLIYFSYDVKMKEKGDIPEGYSVSREKKERFSLILESASTNQTSMYLCASSLGDNQPQHFGDGTRLSIL.

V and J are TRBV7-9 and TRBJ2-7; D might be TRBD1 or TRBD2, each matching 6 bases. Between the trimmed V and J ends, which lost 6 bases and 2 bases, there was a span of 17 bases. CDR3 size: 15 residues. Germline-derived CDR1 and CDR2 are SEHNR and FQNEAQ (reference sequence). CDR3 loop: CASSHSGAVTYEQYF. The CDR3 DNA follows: TGTGCCAGCAGTCATTCGGGGGCGGTGACCTACGAGCAGTACTTC.

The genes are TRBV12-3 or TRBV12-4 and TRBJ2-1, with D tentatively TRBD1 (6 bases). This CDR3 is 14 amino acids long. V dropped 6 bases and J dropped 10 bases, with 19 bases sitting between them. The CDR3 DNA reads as TGTGCCAGCAGCGGGGACATTCGAATGAGGGAGCAGTTCTTC. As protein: CASSGDIRMREQFF.

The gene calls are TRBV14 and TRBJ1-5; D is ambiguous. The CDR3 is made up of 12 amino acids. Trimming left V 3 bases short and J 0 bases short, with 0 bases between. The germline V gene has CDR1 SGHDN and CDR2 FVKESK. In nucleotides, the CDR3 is TGTGCCAGCAGCCATAGCAATCAGCCCCAGCATTTT. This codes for CASSHSNQPQHF. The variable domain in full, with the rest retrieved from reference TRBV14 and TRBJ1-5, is EAGVTQFPSHSVIEKGQTVTLRCDPISGHDNLYWYRRVMGKEIKFLLHFVKESKQDESGMPNNRFLAERTGGTYSTLKVQPAELEDSGVYFCASSHSNQPQHFGDGTRLSIL.

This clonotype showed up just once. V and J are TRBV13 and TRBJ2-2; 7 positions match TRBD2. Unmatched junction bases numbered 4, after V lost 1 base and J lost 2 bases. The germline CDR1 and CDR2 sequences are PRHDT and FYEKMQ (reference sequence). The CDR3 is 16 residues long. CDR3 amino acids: CASSLEAGVNTGELFF. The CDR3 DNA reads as TGTGCCAGCAGCTTAGAGGCGGGGGTCAACACCGGGGAGCTGTTTTTT.

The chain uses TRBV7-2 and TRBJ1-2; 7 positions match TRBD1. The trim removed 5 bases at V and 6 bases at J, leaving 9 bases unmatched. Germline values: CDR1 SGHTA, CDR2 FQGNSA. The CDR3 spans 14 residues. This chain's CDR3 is CASSRRQGPDGYTF. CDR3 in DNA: TGTGCCAGCAGCCGAAGACAGGGTCCGGATGGCTACACCTTC.

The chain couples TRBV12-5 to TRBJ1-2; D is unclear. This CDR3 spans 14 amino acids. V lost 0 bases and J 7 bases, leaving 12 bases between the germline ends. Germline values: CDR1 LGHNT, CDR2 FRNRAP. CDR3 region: CASGLVLGSSGYTF. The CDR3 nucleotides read TGTGCTAGTGGTTTGGTACTAGGGAGCAGTGGCTACACCTTC.

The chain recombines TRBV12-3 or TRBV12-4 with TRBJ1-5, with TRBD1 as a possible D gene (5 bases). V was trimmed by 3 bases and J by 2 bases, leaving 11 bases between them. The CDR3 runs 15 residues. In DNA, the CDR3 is TGTGCCAGCAGTTTCCGGGTAGGGGGCAATCAGCCCCAGCATTTT. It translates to CASSFRVGGNQPQHF.

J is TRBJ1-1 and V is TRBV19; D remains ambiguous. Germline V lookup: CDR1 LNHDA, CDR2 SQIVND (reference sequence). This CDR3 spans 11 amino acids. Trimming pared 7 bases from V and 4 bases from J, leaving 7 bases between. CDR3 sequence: CASTLATEAFF. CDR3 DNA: TGTGCCAGTACTTTGGCCACTGAAGCTTTCTTT. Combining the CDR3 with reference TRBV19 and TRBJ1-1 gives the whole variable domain DGGITQSPKYLFRKEGQNVTLSCEQNLNHDAMYWYRQDPGQGLRLIYYSQIVNDFQKGDIAEGYSVSREKKESFPLTVTSAQKNPTAFYLCASTLATEAFFGQGTRLTVV.

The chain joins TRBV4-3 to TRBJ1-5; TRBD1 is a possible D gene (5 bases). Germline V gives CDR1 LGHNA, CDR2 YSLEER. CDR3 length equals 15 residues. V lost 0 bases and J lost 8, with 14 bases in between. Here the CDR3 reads CASSQDTAGNKPQHF. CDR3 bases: TGCGCCAGCAGCCAAGATACGGCAGGGAATAAGCCCCAGCATTTT.

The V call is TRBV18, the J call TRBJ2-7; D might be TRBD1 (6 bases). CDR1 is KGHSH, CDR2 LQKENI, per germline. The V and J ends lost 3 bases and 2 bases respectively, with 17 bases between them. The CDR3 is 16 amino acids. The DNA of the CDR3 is TGTGCCAGCTCACCCGAACCGACAGGCGGCACCTACGAGCAGTACTTC. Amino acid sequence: CASSPEPTGGTYEQYF.

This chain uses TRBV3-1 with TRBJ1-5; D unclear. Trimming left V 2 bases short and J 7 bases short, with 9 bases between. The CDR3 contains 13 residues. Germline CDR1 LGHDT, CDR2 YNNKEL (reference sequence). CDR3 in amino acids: CASSQRGDQPQHF. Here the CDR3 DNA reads TGTGCCAGCAGCCAACGGGGAGACCAGCCCCAGCATTTT.

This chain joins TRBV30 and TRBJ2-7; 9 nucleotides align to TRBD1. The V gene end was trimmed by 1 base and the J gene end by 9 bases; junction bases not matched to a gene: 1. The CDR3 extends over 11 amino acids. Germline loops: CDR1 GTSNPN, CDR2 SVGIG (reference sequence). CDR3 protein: CAWSGDRVQYF. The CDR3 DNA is TGTGCCTGGAGTGGGGACAGGGTGCAGTACTTC.

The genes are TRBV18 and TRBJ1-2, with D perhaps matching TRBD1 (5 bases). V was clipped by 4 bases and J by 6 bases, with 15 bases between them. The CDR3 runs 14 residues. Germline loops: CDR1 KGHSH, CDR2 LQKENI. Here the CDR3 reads CASSQSAGSDGYTF. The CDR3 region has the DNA TGTGCCAGCTCACAGTCGGCAGGGTCGGATGGCTACACCTTC. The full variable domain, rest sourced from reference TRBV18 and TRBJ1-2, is NAGVMQNPRHLVRRRGQEARLRCSPMKGHSHVYWYRQLPEEGLKFMVYLQKENIIDESGMPKERFSAEFPKEGPSILRIQQVVRGDSAAYFCASSQSAGSDGYTFGSGTRLTVV.

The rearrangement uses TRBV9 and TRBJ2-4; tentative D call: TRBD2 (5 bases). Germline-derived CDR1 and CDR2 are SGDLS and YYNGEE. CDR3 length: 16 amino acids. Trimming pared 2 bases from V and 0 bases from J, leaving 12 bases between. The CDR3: CASSVGRTLAKNIQYF. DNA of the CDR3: TGTGCCAGCAGCGTTGGACGGACTCTAGCCAAAAACATTCAGTACTTC.

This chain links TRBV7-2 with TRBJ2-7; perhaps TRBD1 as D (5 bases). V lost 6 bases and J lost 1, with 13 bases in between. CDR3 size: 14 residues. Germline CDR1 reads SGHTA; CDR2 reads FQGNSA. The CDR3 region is CASSLTEGSYEQYF. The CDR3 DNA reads TGTGCCAGCAGTCTGACAGAAGGGTCCTACGAGCAGTACTTC. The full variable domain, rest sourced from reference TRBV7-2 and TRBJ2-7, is GAGVSQSPSNKVTEKGKDVELRCDPISGHTALYWYRQSLGQGLEFLIYFQGNSAPDKSGLPSDRFSAERTGGSVSTLTIQRTQQEDSAVYLCASSLTEGSYEQYFGPGTRLTVT.

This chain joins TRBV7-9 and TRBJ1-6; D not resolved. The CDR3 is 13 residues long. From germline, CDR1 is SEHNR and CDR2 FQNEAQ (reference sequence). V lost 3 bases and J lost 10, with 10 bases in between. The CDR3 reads CASSFSPSSPLHF. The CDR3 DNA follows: TGTGCCAGCAGCTTTTCTCCCTCCTCACCCCTCCACTTT. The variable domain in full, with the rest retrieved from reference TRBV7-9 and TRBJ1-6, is DTGVSQNPRHKITKRGQNVTFRCDPISEHNRLYWYRQTLGQGPEFLTYFQNEAQLEKSRLLSDRFSAERPKGSFSTLEIQRTEQGDSAMYLCASSFSPSSPLHFGNGTRLTVT.

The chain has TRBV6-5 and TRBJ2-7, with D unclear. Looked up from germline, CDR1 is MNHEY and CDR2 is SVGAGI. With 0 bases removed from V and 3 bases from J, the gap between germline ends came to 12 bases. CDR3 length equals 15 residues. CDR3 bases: TGTGCCAGCAGTTACTCGTTGCAGGCGTACTACGAGCAGTACTTC. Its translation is CASSYSLQAYYEQYF.

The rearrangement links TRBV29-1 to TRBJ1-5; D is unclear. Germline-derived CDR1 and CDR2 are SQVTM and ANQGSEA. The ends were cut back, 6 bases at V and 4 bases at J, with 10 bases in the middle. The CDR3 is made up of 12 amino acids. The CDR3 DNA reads TGCAGCGTCTGTACGGGTAATCAGCCCCAGCATTTT. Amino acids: CSVCTGNQPQHF.

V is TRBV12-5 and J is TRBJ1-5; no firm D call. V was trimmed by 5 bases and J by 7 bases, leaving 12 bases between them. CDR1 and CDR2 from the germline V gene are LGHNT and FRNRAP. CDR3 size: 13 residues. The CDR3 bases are TGTGCTAGTGGTACCCCGGCGGGCCAGCCCCAGCATTTT. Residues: CASGTPAGQPQHF.